The TCR beta chain under discussion was sequenced for a study of preoperative IRX-2 immunotherapy in early breast cancer. As for treatment: preoperative locoregional IRX-2 cytokine immunotherapy. This phase Ib study tested locoregional IRX-2 cytokine immunotherapy given before surgery. Clones were sequenced by immunoSEQ multiplex PCR, and TCRdb holds only the in-frame ones, with some missing. The profile shows 30,000 to 45,000 clones, approximately 85% of them singletons. Sample: lymph node tissue, taken after IRX-2 immunotherapy. This TCR was recovered from a human donor with breast cancer.

This chain's CDR3 is CASRSGTSGGWYNEQFF. As DNA, the CDR3 is TGTGCCAGCAGATCCGGGACTAGCGGGGGGTGGTACAATGAGCAGTTCTTC. This rearrangement joins TRBV6-4 to TRBJ2-1; 15 nucleotides line up with TRBD2. Trimming removed 6 bases from V and 4 bases from J; junction bases left unmatched: 7. Germline CDR1 is MRHNA and CDR2 is SNTAGT. The CDR3 covers 17 residues.